The next 12 T cell receptor beta chains were all read from a single sample in a study of identifying expanded T cells in peripheral blood. This table comes from immunoSEQ multiplex PCR, and its TCRdb copy is limited to in-frame clones, with some not included. The profile covers 60,000 to 80,000 clones, with 85% to 90% appearing a single time and more than 2.5% taken by the ten largest. Sequencing input: blood. The receptors derive from a person between 18 and 75 years old in good health.

The chain employs TRBV11-2 and TRBJ2-2, with 7 nucleotides matching TRBD1. V was pared by 6 bases and J by 4 bases, with 11 bases of the junction left unmatched. The germline V gene has CDR1 SGHAT and CDR2 FQNNGV. The CDR3 is 16 amino acids. The CDR3 sequence: CASSPRRGGGTGELFF. The DNA of the CDR3 is TGTGCCAGCAGTCCCCGGCGAGGGGGCGGCACCGGGGAGCTGTTTTTT. The variable domain in full, with the rest retrieved from reference TRBV11-2 and TRBJ2-2, is EAGVAQSPRYKIIEKRQSVAFWCNPISGHATLYWYQQILGQGPKLLIQFQNNGVVDDSQLPKDRFSAERLKGVDSTLKIQPAKLEDSAVYLCASSPRRGGGTGELFFGEGSRLTVL.

The chain uses TRBV27 and TRBJ2-2; D is perhaps TRBD2 (7 bases). Germline V CDR1 and CDR2: MNHEY, SMNVEV (reference sequence). V was clipped by 4 bases and J by 4 bases, with 10 bases between them. The CDR3 runs to 14 residues. The CDR3 protein is CASSWGGATGELFF. In DNA, the CDR3 is TGTGCCAGCAGTTGGGGGGGGGCCACCGGGGAGCTGTTTTTT.

The chain has TRBV18 and TRBJ1-3; D is possibly TRBD1 (6 bases). V lost 4 bases and J 4 bases, leaving 17 bases between the germline ends. CDR1 KGHSH and CDR2 LQKENI come from the germline V gene. The CDR3 spans 16 residues. In DNA form, the CDR3 reads TGTGCCAGCTCACGACCCCTTACAGGGTCCGGAAACACCATATATTTT. Translated, it gives CASSRPLTGSGNTIYF.

The CDR3 DNA is TGTGCCAGCAGCCTTCCCCTCGGGCAGGAAGCTTTCTTT. This translates into CASSLPLGQEAFF. The V call is TRBV5-6, the J call TRBJ1-1; D gene uncertain. The V gene lost 4 bases and the J gene lost 8 bases, with 15 bases spanning the gap. The CDR3 runs to 13 residues. Germline values: CDR1 SGHDT, CDR2 YYEEEE.

This clone was counted a single time. DNA for the CDR3: TGTGCCAGCGAGGGACAGGGGAAAGAGACCCAGTACTTC. The encoded protein is CASEGQGKETQYF. The V and J genes are TRBV2 and TRBJ2-5; TRBD1 matches 10 bases. Germline assignment: CDR1 SNHLY and CDR2 FYNNEI. The CDR3 totals 13 residues. V lost 8 bases, J lost 3 bases, and 3 bases stayed unmatched.

The gene calls are TRBV4-3 and TRBJ2-7, with 7 bases that match TRBD1. This CDR3 is built from 14 residues. Germline V gene data show CDR1 as LGHNA and CDR2 as YSLEER. V shed 6 bases, J shed 7 bases, and the junction held 12 bases outside the gene matches. The CDR3 here is CASRGYEGAREQYF. Written as DNA, the CDR3 is TGCGCCAGCAGAGGCTATGAGGGGGCGCGTGAGCAGTACTTC.

The CDR3 region has the DNA TGTGCCAGCAGTCCACGGACCCTGTCGGGCACCGGGGAGCTGTTTTTT. This gives the protein CASSPRTLSGTGELFF. The gene calls are TRBV27 and TRBJ2-2; no reliable D call. The V end was cut by 5 bases, the J end by 4 bases, with 17 bases between. In germline, CDR1 is MNHEY, CDR2 SMNVEV (reference sequence). The CDR3 consists of 16 residues.

The chain employs TRBV15 and TRBJ2-7; D unclear. The CDR3 has 14 amino acids. Trimming removed 0 bases from V and 3 bases from J, with 9 bases in between. CDR1 is LNHNV, CDR2 YYDKDF, per germline (reference sequence). CDR3 in amino acids: CATSRDSAFYEQYF. The CDR3 nucleotides are TGTGCCACCAGCAGAGATTCGGCATTCTACGAGCAGTACTTC.

The chain is built from TRBV19 and TRBJ2-1, with 13 bases fitting TRBD2. V dropped 5 bases and J dropped 10; count of bases not matched to a gene: 8. Germline CDR1 LNHDA, CDR2 SQIVND (reference sequence). CDR3 length: 15 amino acids. CDR3 in amino acids: CASSPTLAGGREQFF. CDR3 bases: TGTGCCAGTAGTCCTACACTAGCGGGGGGGAGAGAGCAGTTCTTC. Based on the CDR3 plus reference TRBV19 and TRBJ2-1, the full variable domain is DGGITQSPKYLFRKEGQNVTLSCEQNLNHDAMYWYRQDPGQGLRLIYYSQIVNDFQKGDIAEGYSVSREKKESFPLTVTSAQKNPTAFYLCASSPTLAGGREQFFGPGTRLTVL.

The genes are TRBV7-2 and TRBJ2-7; 13 nucleotides line up with TRBD2. V shed 5 bases, J shed 4 bases, and the junction held 5 bases outside the gene matches. The length of the CDR3 is 15 residues. Germline V lookup: CDR1 SGHTA, CDR2 FQGNSA. CDR3 region: CASSPGLAGVYEQYF. In DNA, the CDR3 is TGTGCCAGCAGCCCAGGACTAGCGGGGGTGTACGAGCAGTACTTC.

The rearrangement uses TRBV19 and TRBJ1-1; D may be TRBD1 (6 bases). This CDR3 comprises 17 residues. The germline V gene encodes CDR1 LNHDA and CDR2 SQIVND (reference sequence). Trimming shortened V by 0 bases and J by 0 bases, and 14 bases separated the two germline ends. The CDR3 nucleotides read TGTGCCAGTAGTATAGATCTTAGGACAGACATGAACACTGAAGCTTTCTTT. Protein product: CASSIDLRTDMNTEAFF.

This clone occurred a few times. The chain carries TRBV6-5 and TRBJ1-2; TRBD1 agrees at 7 bases. Germline V gives CDR1 MNHEY, CDR2 SVGAGI. This CDR3 has 13 amino acids. Losses at the gene ends were 6 bases for V and 5 bases for J; bases not matched to a gene: 6. DNA for the CDR3: TGTGCCAGCAGACGACAGGGAGTTTATGGCTACACCTTC. It encodes CASRRQGVYGYTF.